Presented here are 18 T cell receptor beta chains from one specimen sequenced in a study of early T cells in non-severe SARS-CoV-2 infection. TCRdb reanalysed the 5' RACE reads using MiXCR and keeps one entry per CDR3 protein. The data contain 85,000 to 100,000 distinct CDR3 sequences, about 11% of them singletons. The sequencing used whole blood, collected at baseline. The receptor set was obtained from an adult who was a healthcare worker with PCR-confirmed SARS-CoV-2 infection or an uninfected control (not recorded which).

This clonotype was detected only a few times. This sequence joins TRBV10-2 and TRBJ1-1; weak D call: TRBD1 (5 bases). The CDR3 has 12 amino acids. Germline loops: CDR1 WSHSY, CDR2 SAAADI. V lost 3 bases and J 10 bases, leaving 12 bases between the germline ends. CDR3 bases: TGCGCCAGCAGTGACGGGGCGGGGGGAGCTTTCTTT. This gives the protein CASSDGAGGAFF.

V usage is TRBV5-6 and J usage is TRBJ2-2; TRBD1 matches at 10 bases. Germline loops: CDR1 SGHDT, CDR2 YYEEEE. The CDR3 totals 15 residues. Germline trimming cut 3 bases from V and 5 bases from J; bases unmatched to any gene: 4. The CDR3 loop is CASSWPDRGTGELFF. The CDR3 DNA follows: TGTGCCAGCAGCTGGCCGGACAGGGGGACCGGGGAGCTGTTTTTT.

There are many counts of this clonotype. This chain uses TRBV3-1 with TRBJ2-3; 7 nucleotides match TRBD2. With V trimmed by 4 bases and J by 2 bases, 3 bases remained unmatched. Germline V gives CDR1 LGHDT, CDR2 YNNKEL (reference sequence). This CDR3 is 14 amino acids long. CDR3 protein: CASSRLADTDTQYF. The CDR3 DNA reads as TGTGCCAGCAGCCGTCTAGCGGACACAGATACGCAGTATTTT.

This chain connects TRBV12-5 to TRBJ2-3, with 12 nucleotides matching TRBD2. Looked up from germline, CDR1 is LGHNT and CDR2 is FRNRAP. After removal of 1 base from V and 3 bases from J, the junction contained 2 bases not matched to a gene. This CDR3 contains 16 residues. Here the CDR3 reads CASGLGLAGETDTQYF. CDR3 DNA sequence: TGTGCTAGTGGTTTGGGACTAGCGGGGGAAACAGATACGCAGTATTTT.

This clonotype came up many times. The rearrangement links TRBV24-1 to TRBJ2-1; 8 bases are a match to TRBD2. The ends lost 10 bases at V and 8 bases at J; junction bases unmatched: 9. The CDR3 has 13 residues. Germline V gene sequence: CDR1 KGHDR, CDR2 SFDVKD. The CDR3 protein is CATKRGPGDEQFF. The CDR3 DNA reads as TGTGCCACTAAGCGGGGGCCTGGGGATGAGCAGTTCTTC.

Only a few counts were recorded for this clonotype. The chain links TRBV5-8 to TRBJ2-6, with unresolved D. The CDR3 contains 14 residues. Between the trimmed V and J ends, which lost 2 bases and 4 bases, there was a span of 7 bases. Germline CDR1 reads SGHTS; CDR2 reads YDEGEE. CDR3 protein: CASSFRLGANVLTF. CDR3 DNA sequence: TGTGCCAGCAGCTTTAGGCTAGGGGCCAACGTCCTGACTTTC.

CDR3 nucleotide sequence: TGTGCCTGGAGTGCGCTAGCGGCTAGCACAGATACGCAGTATTTT. Translating it yields CAWSALAASTDTQYF. The rearrangement joins TRBV30 to TRBJ2-3; TRBD2 aligns across 7 bases. J lost 0 bases, V lost 1 base, and 4 bases had no gene match. Germline assignment: CDR1 GTSNPN and CDR2 SVGIG (reference sequence). The CDR3 runs 15 residues.

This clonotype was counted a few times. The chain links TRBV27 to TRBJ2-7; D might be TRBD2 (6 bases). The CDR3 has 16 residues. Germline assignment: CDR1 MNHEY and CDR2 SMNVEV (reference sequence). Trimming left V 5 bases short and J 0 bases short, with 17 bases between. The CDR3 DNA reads TGTGCCAGCAGTCCGGGGGAGGCGGCCCTCTCCTACGAGCAGTACTTC. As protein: CASSPGEAALSYEQYF.

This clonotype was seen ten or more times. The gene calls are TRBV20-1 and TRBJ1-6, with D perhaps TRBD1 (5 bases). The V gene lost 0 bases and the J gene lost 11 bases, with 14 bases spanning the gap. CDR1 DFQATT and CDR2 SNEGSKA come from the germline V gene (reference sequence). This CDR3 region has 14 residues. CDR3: CSARDQGGLPPLHF. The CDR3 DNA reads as TGCAGTGCTAGAGACCAGGGAGGCTTGCCACCCCTCCACTTT.

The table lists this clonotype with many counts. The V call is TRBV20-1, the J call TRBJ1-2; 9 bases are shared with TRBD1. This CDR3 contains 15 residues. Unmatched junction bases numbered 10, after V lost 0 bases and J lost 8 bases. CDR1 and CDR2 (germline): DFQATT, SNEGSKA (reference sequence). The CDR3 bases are TGCAGTGCTAGAGATTACCGGGACAGGGAGGGAGGCTACACCTTC. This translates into CSARDYRDREGGYTF.

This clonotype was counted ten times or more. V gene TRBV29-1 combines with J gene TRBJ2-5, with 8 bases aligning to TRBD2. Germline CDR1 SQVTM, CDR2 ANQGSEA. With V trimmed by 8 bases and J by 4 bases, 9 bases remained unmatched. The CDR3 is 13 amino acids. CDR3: CSTRGGLLETQYF. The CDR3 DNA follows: TGCAGCACCCGGGGGGGCCTTCTAGAGACCCAGTACTTC.

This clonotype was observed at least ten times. The CDR3 DNA follows: TGTGCCACCAGTGGCAGGGACAGCCTGGGACGACAAGAGACCCAGTACTTC. Its protein product is CATSGRDSLGRQETQYF. This sequence joins TRBV24-1 and TRBJ2-5; TRBD1 aligns across 7 bases. The CDR3 is made up of 17 amino acids. The germline gives CDR1 KGHDR, CDR2 SFDVKD. Trimming took 5 bases from V and 2 from J; bases not matched to a gene: 13.

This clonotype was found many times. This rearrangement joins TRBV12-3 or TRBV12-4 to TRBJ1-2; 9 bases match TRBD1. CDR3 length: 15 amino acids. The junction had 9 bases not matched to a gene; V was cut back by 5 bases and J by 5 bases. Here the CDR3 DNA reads TGTGCCAGCAGTCCCTTCCCGGGACAGGGATATGGCTACACCTTC. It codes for CASSPFPGQGYGYTF.

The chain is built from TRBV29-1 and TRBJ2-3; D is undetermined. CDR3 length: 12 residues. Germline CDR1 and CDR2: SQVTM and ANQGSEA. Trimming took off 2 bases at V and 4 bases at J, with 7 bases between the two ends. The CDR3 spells CSVELGPDTQYF. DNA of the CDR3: TGCAGCGTTGAACTAGGTCCAGATACGCAGTATTTT.

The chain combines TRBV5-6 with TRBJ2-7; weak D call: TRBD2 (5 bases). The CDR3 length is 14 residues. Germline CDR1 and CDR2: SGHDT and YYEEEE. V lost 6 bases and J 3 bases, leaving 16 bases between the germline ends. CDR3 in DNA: TGTGCCAGCACCAGGACTCCTCCTGGCTACGAGCAGTACTTC. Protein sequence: CASTRTPPGYEQYF.

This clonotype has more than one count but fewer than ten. As DNA, the CDR3 is TGTGCCAGCAACCCATCGGGACACCCAAACACCGGGGAGCTGTTTTTT. This translates into CASNPSGHPNTGELFF. J is TRBJ2-2 and V is TRBV7-9; maybe TRBD1 (6 bases). This CDR3 spans 16 amino acids. V gave up 7 bases and J gave up 2 bases, with 17 bases separating them. The V gene's germline CDR1 is SEHNR and CDR2 FQNEAQ (reference sequence).

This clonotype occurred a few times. The CDR3 DNA is TGTGCCAGCAGCATCCTAAGGGCCGTGAGTCGGGGGGTTGCCTACGAGCAGTACTTC. As protein: CASSILRAVSRGVAYEQYF. V usage is TRBV21-1 and J usage is TRBJ2-7; TRBD2, as called in the table, went unchecked against the DNA. TRBV21-1 is labeled a pseudogene. The CDR3 contains 19 residues.

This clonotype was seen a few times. The CDR3 nucleotides are TGTGCCAGCAGTATCCGGGACAGGGTTCGCAATGAGCAGTTCTTC. It specifies CASSIRDRVRNEQFF. V usage is TRBV21-1 and J usage is TRBJ2-1; no DNA check was done on the table's D call, TRBD1. TRBV21-1 counts as a pseudogene. The CDR3 is 15 residues long.